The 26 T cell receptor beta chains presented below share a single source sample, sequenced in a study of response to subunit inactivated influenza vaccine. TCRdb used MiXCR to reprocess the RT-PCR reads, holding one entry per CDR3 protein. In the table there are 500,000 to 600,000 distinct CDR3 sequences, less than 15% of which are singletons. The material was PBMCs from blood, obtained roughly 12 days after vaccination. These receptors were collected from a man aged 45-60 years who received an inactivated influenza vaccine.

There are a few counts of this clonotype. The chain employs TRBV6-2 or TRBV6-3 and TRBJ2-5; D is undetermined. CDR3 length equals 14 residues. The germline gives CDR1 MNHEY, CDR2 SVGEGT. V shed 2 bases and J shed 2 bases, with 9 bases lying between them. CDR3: CASSYQQKQETQYF. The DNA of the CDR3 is TGTGCCAGCAGTTACCAACAAAAACAAGAGACCCAGTACTTC.

In DNA form, the CDR3 reads TGTGCCATCAGCGAGACAGGTCTCGGGGGCAATGAGCAGTTCTTC. Amino acid sequence: CAISETGLGGNEQFF. This chain joins TRBV10-3 and TRBJ2-1; D possibly matches TRBD1 or TRBD2 (6 bases each). The CDR3 spans 15 residues. V lost 6 bases and J lost 6, with 18 bases in between. Germline CDR1 is ENHRY and CDR2 is SYGVKD.

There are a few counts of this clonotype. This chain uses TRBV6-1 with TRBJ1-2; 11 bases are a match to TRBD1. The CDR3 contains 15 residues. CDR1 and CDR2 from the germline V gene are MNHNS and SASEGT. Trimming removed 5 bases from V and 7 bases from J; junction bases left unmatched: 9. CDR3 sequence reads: CASSTLDRGLGGYTF. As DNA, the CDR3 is TGTGCCAGCAGTACCTTGGACAGGGGGCTCGGTGGCTACACCTTC.

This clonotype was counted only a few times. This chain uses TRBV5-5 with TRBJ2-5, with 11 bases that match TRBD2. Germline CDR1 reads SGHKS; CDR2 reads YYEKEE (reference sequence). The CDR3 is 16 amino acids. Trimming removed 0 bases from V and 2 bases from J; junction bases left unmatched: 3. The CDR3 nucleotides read TGTGCCAGCAGCTTGGTACTAGCGGGGGTTCAAGAGACCCAGTACTTC. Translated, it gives CASSLVLAGVQETQYF.

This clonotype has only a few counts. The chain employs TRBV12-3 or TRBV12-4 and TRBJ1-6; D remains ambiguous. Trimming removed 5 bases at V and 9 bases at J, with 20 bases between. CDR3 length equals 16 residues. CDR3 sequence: CASSRGGTAGGSPLHF. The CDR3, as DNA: TGTGCCAGCAGTCGGGGAGGCACCGCGGGCGGTTCACCCCTCCACTTT.

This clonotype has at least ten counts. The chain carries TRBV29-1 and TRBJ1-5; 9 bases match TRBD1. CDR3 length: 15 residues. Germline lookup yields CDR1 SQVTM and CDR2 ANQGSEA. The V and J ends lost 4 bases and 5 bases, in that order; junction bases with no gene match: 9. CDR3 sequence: CSVVLRGTGHQPQHF. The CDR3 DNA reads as TGCAGCGTTGTCCTTAGGGGGACAGGGCATCAGCCCCAGCATTTT.

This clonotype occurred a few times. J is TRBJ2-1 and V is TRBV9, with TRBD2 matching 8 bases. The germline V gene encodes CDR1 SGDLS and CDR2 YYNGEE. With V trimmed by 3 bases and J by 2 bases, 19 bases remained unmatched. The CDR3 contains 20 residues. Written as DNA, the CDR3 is TGTGCCAGCAGCGCATCCTCCGGAGCTAGCGGGCCCCTCGCCTACAATGAGCAGTTCTTC. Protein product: CASSASSGASGPLAYNEQFF.

The CDR3 DNA reads as TGTGCCAGCATCGCTACAGGGATTAGCACAGATACGCAGTATTTT. This encodes CASIATGISTDTQYF. V usage is TRBV7-9 and J usage is TRBJ2-3, with D perhaps TRBD1 (6 bases). V lost 7 bases, J lost 0 bases, and 14 bases lay in between. There are 15 residues in the CDR3. Germline assignment: CDR1 SEHNR and CDR2 FQNEAQ (reference sequence).

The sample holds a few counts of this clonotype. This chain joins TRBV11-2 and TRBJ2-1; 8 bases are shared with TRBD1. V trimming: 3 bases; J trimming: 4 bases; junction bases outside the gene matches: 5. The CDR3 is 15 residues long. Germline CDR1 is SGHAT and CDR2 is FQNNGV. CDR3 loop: CASSFGQGIYNEQFF. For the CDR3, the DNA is TGTGCCAGCAGCTTTGGACAGGGAATTTACAATGAGCAGTTCTTC.

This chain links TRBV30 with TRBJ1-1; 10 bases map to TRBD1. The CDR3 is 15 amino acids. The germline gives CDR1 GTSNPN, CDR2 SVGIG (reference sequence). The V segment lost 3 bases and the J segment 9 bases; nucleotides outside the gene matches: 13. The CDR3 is CAWSPRTGGFRKAFF. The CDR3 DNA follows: TGTGCCTGGAGCCCCCGGACAGGGGGTTTTAGGAAAGCTTTCTTT. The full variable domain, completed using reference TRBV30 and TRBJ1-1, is SQTIHQWPATLVQPVGSPLSLECTVEGTSNPNLYWYRQAAGRGLQLLFYSVGIGQISSEVPQNLSASRPQDRQFILSSKKLLLSDSGFYLCAWSPRTGGFRKAFFGQGTRLTVV.

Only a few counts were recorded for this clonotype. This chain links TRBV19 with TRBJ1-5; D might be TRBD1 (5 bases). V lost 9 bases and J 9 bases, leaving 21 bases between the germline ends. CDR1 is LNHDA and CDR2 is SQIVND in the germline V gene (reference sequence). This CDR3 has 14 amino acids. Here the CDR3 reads CASRPARDFLPQHF. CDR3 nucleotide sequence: TGTGCCAGCCGGCCGGCGAGGGACTTTTTGCCCCAGCATTTT.

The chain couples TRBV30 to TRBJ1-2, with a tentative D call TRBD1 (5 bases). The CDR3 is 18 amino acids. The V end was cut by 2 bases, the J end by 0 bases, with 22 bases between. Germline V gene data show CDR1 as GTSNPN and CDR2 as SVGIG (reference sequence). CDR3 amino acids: CAWSSGPGLEQTNYGYTF. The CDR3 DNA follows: TGTGCCTGGAGTTCGGGGCCGGGTTTGGAGCAGACTAACTATGGCTACACCTTC.

CDR3 region: CASRSPSGTDTQYF. CDR3 DNA sequence: TGTGCCAGCAGGTCCCCGTCCGGCACAGATACGCAGTATTTT. The rearrangement joins TRBV7-2 to TRBJ2-3; no definite D call. CDR1 SGHTA and CDR2 FQGNSA come from the germline V gene. Deletions cut 6 bases from V and 1 base from J, with 11 bases between. This CDR3 comprises 14 residues.

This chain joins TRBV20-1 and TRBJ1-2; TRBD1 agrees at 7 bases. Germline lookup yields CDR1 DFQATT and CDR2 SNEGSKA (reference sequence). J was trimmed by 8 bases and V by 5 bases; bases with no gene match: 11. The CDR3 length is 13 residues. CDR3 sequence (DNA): TGCAGTGCTGCCCGGACCAGGGGGGAAGGCTACACCTTC. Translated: CSAARTRGEGYTF.

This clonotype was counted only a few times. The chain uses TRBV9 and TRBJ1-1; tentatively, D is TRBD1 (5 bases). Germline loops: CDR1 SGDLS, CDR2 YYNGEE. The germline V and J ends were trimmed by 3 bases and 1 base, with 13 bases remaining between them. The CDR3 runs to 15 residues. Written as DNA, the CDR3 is TGTGCCAGCAGCGGAGGGCCCGGGGGGAACACTGAAGCTTTCTTT. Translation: CASSGGPGGNTEAFF. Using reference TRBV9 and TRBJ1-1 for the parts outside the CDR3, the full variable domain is DSGVTQTPKHLITATGQRVTLRCSPRSGDLSVYWYQQSLDQGLQFLIQYYNGEERAKGNILERFSAQQFPDLHSELNLSSLELGDSALYFCASSGGPGGNTEAFFGQGTRLTVV.

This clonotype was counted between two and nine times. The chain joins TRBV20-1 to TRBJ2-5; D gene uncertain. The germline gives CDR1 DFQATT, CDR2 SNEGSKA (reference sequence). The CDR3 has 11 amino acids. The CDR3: CSDGWGETQYF. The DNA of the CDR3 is TGCAGCGACGGGTGGGGAGAGACCCAGTACTTC.

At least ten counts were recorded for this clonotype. CDR3 amino acids: CASKQGSNQPQHF. In nucleotides, the CDR3 is TGTGCCAGCAAACAGGGGAGCAATCAGCCCCAGCATTTT. V usage is TRBV28 and J usage is TRBJ1-5, with TRBD1 matching 7 bases. J gave up 1 base and V 7 bases, and 1 base lay outside the gene matches. The CDR3 totals 13 residues. The germline gives CDR1 MDHEN, CDR2 SYDVKM.

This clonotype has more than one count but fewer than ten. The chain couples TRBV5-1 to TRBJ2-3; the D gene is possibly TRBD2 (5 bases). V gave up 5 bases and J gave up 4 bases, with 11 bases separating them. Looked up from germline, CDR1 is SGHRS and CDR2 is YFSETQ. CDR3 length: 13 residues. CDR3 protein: CASRASEADTQYF. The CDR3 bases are TGCGCCAGCAGGGCGTCGGAGGCAGATACGCAGTATTTT. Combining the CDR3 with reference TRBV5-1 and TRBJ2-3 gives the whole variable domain KAGVTQTPRYLIKTRGQQVTLSCSPISGHRSVSWYQQTPGQGLQFLFEYFSETQRNKGNFPGRFSGRQFSNSRSEMNVSTLELGDSALYLCASRASEADTQYFGPGTRLTVL.

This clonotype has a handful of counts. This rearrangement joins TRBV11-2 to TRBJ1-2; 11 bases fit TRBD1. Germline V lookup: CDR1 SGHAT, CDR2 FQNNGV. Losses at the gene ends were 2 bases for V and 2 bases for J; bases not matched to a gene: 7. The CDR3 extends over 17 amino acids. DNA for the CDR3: TGTGCCAGCAGCTTACCCTACCGGGACAGGGGGAACTATGGCTACACCTTC. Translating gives CASSLPYRDRGNYGYTF.

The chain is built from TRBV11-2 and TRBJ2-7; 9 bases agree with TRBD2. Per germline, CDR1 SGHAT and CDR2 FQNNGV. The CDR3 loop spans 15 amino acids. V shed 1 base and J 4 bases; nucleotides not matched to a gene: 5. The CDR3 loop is CASSLADSGGYEQYF. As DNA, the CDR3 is TGTGCCAGCAGCTTAGCGGATAGCGGGGGTTACGAGCAGTACTTC.

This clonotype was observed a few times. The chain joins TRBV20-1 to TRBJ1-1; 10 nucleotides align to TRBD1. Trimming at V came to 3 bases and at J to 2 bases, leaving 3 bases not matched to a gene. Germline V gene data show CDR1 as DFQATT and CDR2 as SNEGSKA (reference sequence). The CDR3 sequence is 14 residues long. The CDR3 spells CSARPTGGNTEAFF. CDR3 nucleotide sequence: TGCAGTGCTAGGCCGACAGGGGGCAACACTGAAGCTTTCTTT.

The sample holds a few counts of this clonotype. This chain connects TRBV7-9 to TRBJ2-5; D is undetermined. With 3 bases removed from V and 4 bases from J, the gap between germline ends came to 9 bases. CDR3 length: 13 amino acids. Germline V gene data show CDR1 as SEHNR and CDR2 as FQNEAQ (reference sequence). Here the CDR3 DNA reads TGTGCCAGCAGCTTGTACTCTTCAGAGACCCAGTACTTC. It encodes CASSLYSSETQYF.

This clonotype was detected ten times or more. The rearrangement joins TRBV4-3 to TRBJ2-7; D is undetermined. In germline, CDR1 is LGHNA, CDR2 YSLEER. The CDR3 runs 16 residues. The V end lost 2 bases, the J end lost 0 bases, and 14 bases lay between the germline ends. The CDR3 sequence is CASSQSVFSLSYEQYF. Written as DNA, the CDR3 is TGCGCCAGCAGCCAATCAGTTTTTAGCCTCTCCTACGAGCAGTACTTC.

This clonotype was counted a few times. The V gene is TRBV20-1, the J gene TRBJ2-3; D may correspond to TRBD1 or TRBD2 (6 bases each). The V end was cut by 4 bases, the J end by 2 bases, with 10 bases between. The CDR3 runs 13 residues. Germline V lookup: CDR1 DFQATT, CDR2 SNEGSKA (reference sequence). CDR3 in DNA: TGCAGTGCTAATGGGGGGCTCACAGATACGCAGTATTTT. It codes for CSANGGLTDTQYF.

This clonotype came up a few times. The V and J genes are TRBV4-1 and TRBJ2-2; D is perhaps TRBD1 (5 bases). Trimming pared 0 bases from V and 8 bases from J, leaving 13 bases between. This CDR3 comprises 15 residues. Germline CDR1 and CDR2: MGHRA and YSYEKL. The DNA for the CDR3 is TGCGCCAGCAGCCAAGAGGAAGGGGCTAGGGGGGAGCTGTTTTTT. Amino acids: CASSQEEGARGELFF.

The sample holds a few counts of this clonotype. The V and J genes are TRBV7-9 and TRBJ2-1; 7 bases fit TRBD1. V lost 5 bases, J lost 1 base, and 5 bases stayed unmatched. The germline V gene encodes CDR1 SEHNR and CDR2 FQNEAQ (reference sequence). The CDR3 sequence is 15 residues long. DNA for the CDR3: TGTGCCAGCAGCGCAGACAGGGTTTCCTACAATGAGCAGTTCTTC. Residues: CASSADRVSYNEQFF.